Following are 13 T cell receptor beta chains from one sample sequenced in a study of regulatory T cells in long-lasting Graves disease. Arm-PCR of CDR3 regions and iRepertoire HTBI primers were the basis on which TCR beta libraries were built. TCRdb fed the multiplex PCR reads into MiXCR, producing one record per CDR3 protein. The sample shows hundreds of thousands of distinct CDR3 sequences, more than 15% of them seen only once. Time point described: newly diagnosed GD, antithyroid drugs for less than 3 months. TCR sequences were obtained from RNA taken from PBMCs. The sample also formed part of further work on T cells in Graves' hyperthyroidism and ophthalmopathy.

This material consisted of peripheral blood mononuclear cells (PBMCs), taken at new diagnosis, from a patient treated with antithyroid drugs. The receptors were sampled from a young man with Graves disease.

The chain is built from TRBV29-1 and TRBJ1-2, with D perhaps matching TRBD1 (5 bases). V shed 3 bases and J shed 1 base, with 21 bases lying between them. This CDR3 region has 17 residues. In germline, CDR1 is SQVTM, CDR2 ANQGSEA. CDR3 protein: CSVDPGRTNRHNYGYTF. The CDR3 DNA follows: TGCAGCGTTGATCCCGGCAGGACAAATCGTCATAACTATGGCTACACCTTC.

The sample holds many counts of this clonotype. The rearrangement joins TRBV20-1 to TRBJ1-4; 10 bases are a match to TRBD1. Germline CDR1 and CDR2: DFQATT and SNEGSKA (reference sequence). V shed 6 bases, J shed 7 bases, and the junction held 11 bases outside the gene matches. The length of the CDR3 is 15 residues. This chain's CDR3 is CSAGQGTSAAEKLFF. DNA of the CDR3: TGCAGTGCGGGACAGGGGACAAGCGCCGCTGAAAAACTGTTTTTT.

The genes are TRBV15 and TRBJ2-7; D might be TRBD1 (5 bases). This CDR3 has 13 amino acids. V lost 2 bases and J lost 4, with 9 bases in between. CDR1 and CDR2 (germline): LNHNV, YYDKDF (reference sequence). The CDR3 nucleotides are TGTGCCACCAGCAGACACCAGGGTTACGAGCAGTACTTC. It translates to CATSRHQGYEQYF.

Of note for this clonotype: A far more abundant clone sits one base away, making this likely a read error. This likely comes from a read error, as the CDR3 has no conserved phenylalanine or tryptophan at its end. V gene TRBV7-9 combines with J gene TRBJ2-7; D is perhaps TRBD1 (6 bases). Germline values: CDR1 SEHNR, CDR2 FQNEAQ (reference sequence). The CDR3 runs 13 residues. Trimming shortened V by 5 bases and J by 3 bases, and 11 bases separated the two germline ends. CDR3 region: CASSLGQYYEQYS. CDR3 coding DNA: TGTGCCAGCAGCCTGGGACAATACTACGAGCAGTACTCC.

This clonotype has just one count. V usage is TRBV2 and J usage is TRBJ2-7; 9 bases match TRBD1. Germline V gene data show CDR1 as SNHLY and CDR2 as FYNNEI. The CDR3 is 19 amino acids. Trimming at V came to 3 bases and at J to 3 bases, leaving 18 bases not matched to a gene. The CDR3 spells CASSEGPGQGSRFYYEQYF. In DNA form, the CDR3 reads TGTGCCAGCAGTGAGGGACCGGGACAGGGTTCCCGGTTCTACTACGAGCAGTACTTC.

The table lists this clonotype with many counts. The DNA of the CDR3 is TGTGCCAGCAGTTTAGATGTAGCTAGTCAAGAGACCCAGTACTTC. As protein: CASSLDVASQETQYF. V and J are TRBV28 and TRBJ2-5; D unclear. Between the trimmed V and J ends, which lost 2 bases and 2 bases, there was a span of 12 bases. This CDR3 has 15 amino acids. CDR1 is MDHEN, CDR2 SYDVKM, per germline.

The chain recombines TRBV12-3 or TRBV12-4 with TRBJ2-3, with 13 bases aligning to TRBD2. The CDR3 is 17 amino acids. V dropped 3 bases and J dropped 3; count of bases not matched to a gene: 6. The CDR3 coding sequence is TGTGCCAGCAGTTTTATAGTACTAGCGGGAGGGACAGATACGCAGTATTTT. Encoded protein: CASSFIVLAGGTDTQYF.

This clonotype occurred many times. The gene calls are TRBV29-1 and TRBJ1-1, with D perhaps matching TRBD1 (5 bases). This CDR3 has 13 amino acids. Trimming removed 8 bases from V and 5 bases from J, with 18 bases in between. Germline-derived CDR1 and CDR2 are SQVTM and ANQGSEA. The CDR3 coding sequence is TGCAGCCCTGAACCCAACCGGGGGACTGAAGCTTTCTTT. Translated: CSPEPNRGTEAFF.

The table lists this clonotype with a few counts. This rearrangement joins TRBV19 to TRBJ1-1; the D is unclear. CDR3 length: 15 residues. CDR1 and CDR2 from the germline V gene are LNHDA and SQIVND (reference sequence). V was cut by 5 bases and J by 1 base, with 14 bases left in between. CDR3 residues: CASSYRFTENTEAFF. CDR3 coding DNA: TGTGCCAGTAGTTACCGGTTTACCGAGAACACTGAAGCTTTCTTT.

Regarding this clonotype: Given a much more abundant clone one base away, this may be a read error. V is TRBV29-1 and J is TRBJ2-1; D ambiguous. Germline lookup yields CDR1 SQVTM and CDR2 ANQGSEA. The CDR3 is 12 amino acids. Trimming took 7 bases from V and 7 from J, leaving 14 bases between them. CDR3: CSGGPVPNEQFF. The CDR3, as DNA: TGCAGCGGCGGACCGGTACCTAATGAGCAGTTCTTC.

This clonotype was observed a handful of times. The CDR3 loop reads CASSRSGGVGLAGYEQYF. For the CDR3, the DNA is TGTGCCAGCTCACGTTCGGGAGGTGTGGGACTGGCGGGCTACGAGCAGTACTTC. The chain carries TRBV18 and TRBJ2-7; 7 nucleotides agree with TRBD2. The CDR3 sequence is 18 residues long. V was pared by 4 bases and J by 3 bases, with 18 bases of the junction left unmatched. The germline V gene encodes CDR1 KGHSH and CDR2 LQKENI.

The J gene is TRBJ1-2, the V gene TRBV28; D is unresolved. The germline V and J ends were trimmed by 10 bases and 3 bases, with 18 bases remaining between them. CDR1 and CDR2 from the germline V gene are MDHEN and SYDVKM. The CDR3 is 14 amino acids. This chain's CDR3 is CATSLPQRDYGYTF. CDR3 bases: TGTGCCACCTCGCTGCCTCAGCGGGACTATGGCTACACCTTC.

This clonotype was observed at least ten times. In DNA, the CDR3 is TGCGCCAGCGCCCCGTGGGAGGTGGACTTTGCCTACGAGCAGTACTTC. Protein: CASAPWEVDFAYEQYF. This chain links TRBV5-1 with TRBJ2-7, with a tentative D call TRBD2 (6 bases). In germline, CDR1 is SGHRS, CDR2 YFSETQ. The germline V and J ends were trimmed by 7 bases and 2 bases, with 22 bases remaining between them. The CDR3 contains 16 residues.